This TCR beta chain was found in a study of blood T cells in healthy people across ages. V was trimmed by 8 bases and J by 0 bases, leaving 11 bases between them. This CDR3 has 13 amino acids. Per sample, at least 5 micrograms of total RNA were extracted. With a J-beta primer mix and a sample-barcoded 5' primer, a second PCR ran about 7 to 12 cycles. Each cDNA molecule carried a tag from a template-switch adaptor that contained 12 random nucleotides. TCRdb reprocessed the 5' RACE reads with MiXCR, giving one entry per CDR3 protein. The table includes over 1,500,000 distinct CDR3 sequences, roughly 43% detected once. This clonotype was counted many times. What it binds is not known. The study, taken as a whole, reports: Diversity estimates drawn from one million T cells were deemed underestimates.

Sequenced input: blood. The chain has TRBV12-3 or TRBV12-4 and TRBJ2-7; D perhaps matches TRBD1 (5 bases). The TCR comes from a human donor in good health. CDR3 sequence reads: CASGVGVSYEQYF. The CDR3 nucleotides are TGTGCCAGCGGGGTAGGGGTCTCCTACGAGCAGTACTTC.